This T cell receptor (beta chain) is from a study of T cell responses to AZD1222 COVID-19 vaccine. Notes on the study in general: Donors were chiefly white British, with a greater number of females, and clonal diversity was perhaps underestimated. The number of AZD1222 recipients seropositive at baseline was only five to seven.

To note about this clone: No antigen is known for it.

V lost 0 bases to trimming and J lost 3 bases; unmatched junction nucleotides: 19. The CDR3 has 21 amino acids. Germline CDR1 and CDR2: MGHRA and YSYEKL. Clones were sequenced by immunoSEQ multiplex PCR, and TCRdb holds only the in-frame ones, with some missing. This table holds 65,000 to 95,000 clones, 80% found once. This TCR was sampled from an adult in good health. The chain combines TRBV4-1 with TRBJ2-3; 9 bases are shared with TRBD1. Sequencing was performed on peripheral blood, taken on day 0 of AZD1222 vaccination. DNA for the CDR3: TGCGCCAGCAGCCAAGAACCCGTTGCGGGGGACAGGGTTGGTAGAACAGATACGCAGTATTTT. Translation gives CASSQEPVAGDRVGRTDTQYF.